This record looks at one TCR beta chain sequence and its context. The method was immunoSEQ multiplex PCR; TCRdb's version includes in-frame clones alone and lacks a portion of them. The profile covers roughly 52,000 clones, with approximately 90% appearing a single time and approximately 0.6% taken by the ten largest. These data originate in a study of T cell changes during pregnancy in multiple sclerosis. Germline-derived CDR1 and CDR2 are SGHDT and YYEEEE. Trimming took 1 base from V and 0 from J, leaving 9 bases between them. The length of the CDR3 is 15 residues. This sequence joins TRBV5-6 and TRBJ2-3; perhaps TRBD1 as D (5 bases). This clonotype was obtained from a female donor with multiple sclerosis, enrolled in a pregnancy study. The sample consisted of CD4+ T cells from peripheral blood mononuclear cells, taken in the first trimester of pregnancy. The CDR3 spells CASSLQGRSTDTQYF. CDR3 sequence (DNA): TGTGCCAGCAGCTTGCAGGGCCGGAGCACAGATACGCAGTATTTT. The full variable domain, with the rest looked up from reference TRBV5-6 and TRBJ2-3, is DAGVTQSPTHLIKTRGQQVTLRCSPKSGHDTVSWYQQALGQGPQFIFQYYEEEERQRGNFPDRFSGHQFPNYSSELNVNALLLGDSALYLCASSLQGRSTDTQYFGPGTRLTVL.